These 8 T cell receptor beta chains were all obtained from the same sample, sequenced in a study of T-cell memory formation after mild COVID-19. A single record per CDR3 protein comes from TCRdb applying MiXCR to the 5' RACE reads. The sample yields about 200,000 distinct CDR3 sequences, 16% seen once. The sequencing sample was made of PBMCs or a T cell subset sorted from them (not recorded which). These receptors all stem from an adult woman who had mild COVID-19 (a few samples of this study predate the infection). Cell type and time point are not known.

The chain is built from TRBV3-1 and TRBJ2-1; D not certain. CDR1 LGHDT and CDR2 YNNKEL come from the germline V gene (reference sequence). Trimming removed 0 bases from V and 4 bases from J, with 10 bases in between. CDR3 length: 15 amino acids. CDR3 DNA sequence: TGTGCCAGCAGCCAAGACCGGCAGGCTTACAATGAGCAGTTCTTC. It yields the protein CASSQDRQAYNEQFF.

The CDR3 spells CASSELGGRETQYF. Written as DNA, the CDR3 is TGTGCCAGCAGTGAATTAGGGGGTAGAGAGACCCAGTACTTC. The rearrangement joins TRBV6-1 to TRBJ2-5; D possibly corresponds to TRBD1 (6 bases). CDR1 and CDR2 (germline): MNHNS, SASEGT. Between the trimmed V and J ends, which lost 2 bases and 4 bases, there was a span of 11 bases. The CDR3 runs 14 residues.

The chain joins TRBV5-1 to TRBJ2-1; 7 bases fit TRBD2. After removal of 4 bases from V and 14 bases from J, the junction contained 15 bases not matched to a gene. The CDR3 has 14 amino acids. Germline V lookup: CDR1 SGHRS, CDR2 YFSETQ. CDR3 in amino acids: CASSRTERGRREFF. For the CDR3, the DNA is TGCGCCAGCAGCAGGACTGAGCGGGGTAGGAGGGAGTTCTTC.

This clonotype was detected only a few times. The gene calls are TRBV7-9 and TRBJ2-1; the D gene is possibly TRBD2 (5 bases). The CDR3 sequence is 17 residues long. V lost 5 bases to trimming and J lost 0 bases, with 17 bases between them. Germline assignment: CDR1 SEHNR and CDR2 FQNEAQ (reference sequence). The CDR3 region has the DNA TGTGCCAGCAGCGGAAAAGGAGGCGGTAGCTCCTACAATGAGCAGTTCTTC. Translation: CASSGKGGGSSYNEQFF.

The gene calls are TRBV6-5 and TRBJ1-1, with 7 bases identical to TRBD1. V lost 4 bases, J lost 1 base, and 6 bases stayed unmatched. CDR3 length equals 15 residues. CDR1 and CDR2 (germline): MNHEY, SVGAGI. The CDR3 protein is CASSSDRSSNTEAFF. DNA for the CDR3: TGTGCCAGCAGTTCGGACAGGAGTTCGAACACTGAAGCTTTCTTT.

This clonotype was seen more than once but under ten times. The rearrangement links TRBV20-1 to TRBJ1-1; D gene uncertain. The CDR3 contains 15 residues. Trimming removed 0 bases from V and 1 base from J, with 12 bases in between. CDR1 is DFQATT, CDR2 SNEGSKA, per germline (reference sequence). The CDR3 here is CSARDPGRTNTEAFF. CDR3 nucleotide sequence: TGCAGTGCTAGAGATCCAGGCCGAACGAACACTGAAGCTTTCTTT.

The chain uses TRBV12-3 or TRBV12-4 and TRBJ1-5; D perhaps matches TRBD1 (6 bases). V dropped 4 bases and J dropped 2 bases, with 12 bases sitting between them. This CDR3 spans 15 amino acids. CDR3 sequence: CASSYREAGNQPQHF. CDR3 DNA: TGTGCCAGCAGTTACAGGGAGGCGGGCAATCAGCCCCAGCATTTT.

In its sample, this clonotype was seen many times. The chain couples TRBV5-1 to TRBJ1-2; TRBD1 aligns across 7 bases. The V gene's germline CDR1 is SGHRS and CDR2 YFSETQ. V was pared by 4 bases and J by 4 bases, with 4 bases of the junction left unmatched. The CDR3 spans 13 residues. CDR3 residues: CASSTGQVYGYTF. The CDR3 bases are TGCGCCAGCAGCACTGGACAGGTCTATGGCTACACCTTC. Full variable domain (outside the CDR3, taken from reference TRBV5-1 and TRBJ1-2): KAGVTQTPRYLIKTRGQQVTLSCSPISGHRSVSWYQQTPGQGLQFLFEYFSETQRNKGNFPGRFSGRQFSNSRSEMNVSTLELGDSALYLCASSTGQVYGYTFGSGTRLTVV.